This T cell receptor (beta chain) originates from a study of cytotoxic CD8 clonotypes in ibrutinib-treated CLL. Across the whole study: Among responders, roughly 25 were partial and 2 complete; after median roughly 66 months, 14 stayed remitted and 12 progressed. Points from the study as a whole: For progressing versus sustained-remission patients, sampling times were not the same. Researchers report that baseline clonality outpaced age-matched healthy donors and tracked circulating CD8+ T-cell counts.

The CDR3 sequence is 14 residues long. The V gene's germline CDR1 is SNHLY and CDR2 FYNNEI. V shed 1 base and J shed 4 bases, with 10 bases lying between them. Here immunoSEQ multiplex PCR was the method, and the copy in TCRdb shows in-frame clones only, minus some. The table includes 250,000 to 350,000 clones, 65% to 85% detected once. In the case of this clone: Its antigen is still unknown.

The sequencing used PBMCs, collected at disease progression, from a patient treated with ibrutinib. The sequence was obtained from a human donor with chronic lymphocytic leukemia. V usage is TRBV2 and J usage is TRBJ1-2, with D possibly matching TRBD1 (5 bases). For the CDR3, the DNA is TGTGCCAGCAGTGAAGGGACAAGACTCTATGGCTACACCTTC. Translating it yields CASSEGTRLYGYTF.